These 32 T cell receptor beta chains were sequenced from one sample in a study of shared clonotypes between healthy human individuals. Some clones are missing from TCRdb's copy, which holds only in-frame ones; the method was immunoSEQ multiplex PCR. The table lists around 1.1 million clones, around 77% of them singletons. The specimen was memory CD4+ T cells from PBMCs. As to subset: CD45RA-negative fraction. The receptor set was obtained from a man between 18 and 35 years old in good health. Some clones in this sample may be carry-over from other donors' samples.

V gene TRBV5-4 combines with J gene TRBJ2-1, with D unclear. Trimming left V 0 bases short and J 9 bases short, with 10 bases between. The CDR3 loop spans 13 amino acids. Germline CDR1 reads SGHNT; CDR2 reads YYREEE (reference sequence). Written as DNA, the CDR3 is TGTGCCAGCAGCTTGGAGTTTGCAGGTGAGCAGTTCTTC. This translates into CASSLEFAGEQFF.

V usage is TRBV5-6 and J usage is TRBJ1-1, with D possibly TRBD1 on 6 matching bases. The V and J ends lost 3 bases and 6 bases respectively, with 15 bases between them. Germline loops: CDR1 SGHDT, CDR2 YYEEEE. The CDR3 has 14 amino acids. The CDR3 is CASSYRSGVPEAFF. The CDR3 DNA sequence: TGTGCCAGCAGCTACCGATCAGGGGTCCCTGAAGCTTTCTTT.

The chain employs TRBV5-4 and TRBJ2-1, with TRBD1 matching over 7 bases. Germline CDR1 and CDR2: SGHNT and YYREEE (reference sequence). Losses at the gene ends were 4 bases for V and 3 bases for J; bases not matched to a gene: 10. The CDR3 is 16 residues long. CDR3 protein: CASSPVAQGVYNEQFF. DNA of the CDR3: TGTGCCAGCAGCCCCGTCGCCCAGGGGGTCTACAATGAGCAGTTCTTC.

This chain joins TRBV4-1 and TRBJ1-2; D ambiguous. Germline V gives CDR1 MGHRA, CDR2 YSYEKL. CDR3 length: 14 amino acids. V was pared by 2 bases and J by 1 base, with 8 bases between. The CDR3 loop reads CASSQIYDNYGYTF. The CDR3 coding sequence is TGCGCCAGCAGCCAAATTTACGATAACTATGGCTACACCTTC.

The chain joins TRBV28 to TRBJ1-2; D remains ambiguous. There are 13 residues in the CDR3. In germline, CDR1 is MDHEN, CDR2 SYDVKM. Trimming shortened V by 8 bases and J by 4 bases, and 14 bases separated the two germline ends. The CDR3: CASGVRVLYGYTF. DNA of the CDR3: TGTGCCAGCGGTGTTCGAGTCCTCTATGGCTACACCTTC.

The rearrangement uses TRBV4-3 and TRBJ2-7, with D perhaps matching TRBD1 (7 bases). The CDR3 is 15 residues long. V was cut by 4 bases and J by 4 bases, with 17 bases left in between. The germline V gene has CDR1 LGHNA and CDR2 YSLEER. The CDR3 region is CASSPASAGGYEQYF. For the CDR3, the DNA is TGCGCCAGCAGCCCTGCCTCAGCAGGGGGGTACGAGCAGTACTTC.

With regard to this clone: This same CDR3 is encoded by further DNA sequences in the sample. The chain carries TRBV9 and TRBJ2-5; 10 bases fit TRBD2. With V trimmed by 0 bases and J by 4 bases, 3 bases remained unmatched. CDR1 is SGDLS, CDR2 YYNGEE, per germline. The CDR3 sequence is 15 residues long. This chain's CDR3 is CASSVGLAGVETQYF. The CDR3 DNA is TGTGCCAGCAGCGTAGGGCTAGCGGGAGTAGAGACCCAGTACTTC.

This chain connects TRBV5-1 to TRBJ2-6, with D possibly TRBD1 on 6 matching bases. V lost 4 bases, J lost 2 bases, and 10 bases lay in between. Germline V gives CDR1 SGHRS, CDR2 YFSETQ. The CDR3 contains 15 residues. CDR3 nucleotides: TGCGCCAGCAGCACTACAGGGACTGGGGCCAACGTCCTGACTTTC. Its translation: CASSTTGTGANVLTF. The full variable domain, with the rest looked up from reference TRBV5-1 and TRBJ2-6, is KAGVTQTPRYLIKTRGQQVTLSCSPISGHRSVSWYQQTPGQGLQFLFEYFSETQRNKGNFPGRFSGRQFSNSRSEMNVSTLELGDSALYLCASSTTGTGANVLTFGAGSRLTVL.

In the case of this clone: A read error may produce the germline difference seen at one junction end. In nucleotides, the CDR3 is TGTGCCAGCTCACTAGTCAGGGAGGAATACGGGCAGTACTTC. Its translation is CASSLVREEYGQYF. The V gene is TRBV18, the J gene TRBJ2-7; perhaps TRBD2 as D (6 bases). The CDR3 length is 14 residues. Germline CDR1 and CDR2: KGHSH and LQKENI.

The chain carries TRBV29-1 and TRBJ2-3; tentative D call: TRBD1 (6 bases). Trimming cost V 8 bases and J 0 bases, with 9 bases left between them. The CDR3 sequence is 12 residues long. The germline V gene has CDR1 SQVTM and CDR2 ANQGSEA. The CDR3: CSLGASTDTQYF. The CDR3 region has the DNA TGCAGCCTGGGGGCGAGCACAGATACGCAGTATTTT.

This clone was detected once. The rearrangement joins TRBV5-1 to TRBJ1-1; no definite D call. This CDR3 is 15 amino acids long. Trimming removed 0 bases from V and 4 bases from J, with 13 bases in between. CDR1 is SGHRS, CDR2 YFSETQ, per germline. CDR3 DNA sequence: TGCGCCAGCAGCTTGGGGGTTAGGGATGGCACTGAAGCTTTCTTT. Encoded protein: CASSLGVRDGTEAFF.

The V call is TRBV7-6, the J call TRBJ2-1, with TRBD2 matching over 7 bases. Germline values: CDR1 SGHVS, CDR2 FNYEAQ. With 2 bases clipped from V and 7 bases from J, the junction kept 5 bases outside the gene matches. This CDR3 contains 14 residues. For the CDR3, the DNA is TGTGCCAGCAGCTTATGGTCTAGCGGAAATGAGCAGTTCTTC. It specifies CASSLWSSGNEQFF.

This clone was counted ten times or more. The same CDR3 can be traced to other DNA sequences in this sample. This chain joins TRBV2 and TRBJ2-5; tentative D call: TRBD2 (5 bases). Germline V CDR1 and CDR2: SNHLY, FYNNEI. The CDR3 loop spans 13 amino acids. The germline V and J ends were trimmed by 4 bases and 0 bases, with 6 bases remaining between them. Written as DNA, the CDR3 is TGTGCCAGCAGTGTGGAGGACCAAGAGACCCAGTACTTC. Encoded protein: CASSVEDQETQYF.

This clone came up a few times. The same CDR3 arises from other DNA sequences in this sample as well. The chain is built from TRBV6-5 and TRBJ2-3; tentatively, D is TRBD2 (6 bases). V was trimmed by 4 bases and J by 3 bases, leaving 11 bases between them. The CDR3 runs 14 residues. Germline values: CDR1 MNHEY, CDR2 SVGAGI. The CDR3 DNA is TGTGCCAGCAGTTCATCAGGGAGGACAGATACGCAGTATTTT. Its protein is CASSSSGRTDTQYF.

V usage is TRBV7-9 and J usage is TRBJ2-1; the match to TRBD2 covers 12 bases. J gave up 2 bases and V 5 bases, and 4 bases lay outside the gene matches. CDR1 SEHNR and CDR2 FQNEAQ come from the germline V gene (reference sequence). There are 16 residues in the CDR3. CDR3 sequence: CASSLSSGRAYNEQFF. CDR3 in DNA: TGTGCCAGCAGCCTATCTAGCGGGAGGGCCTACAATGAGCAGTTCTTC.

The chain joins TRBV5-1 to TRBJ2-7; D gene uncertain. Germline assignment: CDR1 SGHRS and CDR2 YFSETQ. V lost 0 bases and J lost 6, with 13 bases in between. There are 14 residues in the CDR3. The CDR3, as DNA: TGCGCCAGCAGCTTGGCCAAATTGGGCGGCGAGCAGTACTTC. Protein sequence: CASSLAKLGGEQYF.

This rearrangement joins TRBV10-1 to TRBJ2-1; 9 positions match TRBD2. J lost 2 bases, V lost 9 bases, and 8 bases had no gene match. CDR1 and CDR2 (germline): WNHNN, SYGVQD (reference sequence). The CDR3 runs to 15 residues. The DNA for the CDR3 is TGCGCCAGACCTCGACTAGCGGTAACCTACAATGAGCAGTTCTTC. Translated, it gives CARPRLAVTYNEQFF.

The rearrangement links TRBV30 to TRBJ2-1, with 9 bases identical to TRBD2. With 8 bases clipped from V and 4 bases from J, the junction kept 6 bases outside the gene matches. The CDR3 runs 13 residues. CDR1 GTSNPN and CDR2 SVGIG come from the germline V gene (reference sequence). The CDR3 DNA reads TGTGCCGGATCTAGCGGGGCTTACAATGAGCAGTTCTTC. This gives the protein CAGSSGAYNEQFF.

The rearrangement uses TRBV18 and TRBJ1-4, with D unresolved. V was shortened by 1 base and J by 5 bases, with 5 bases between the two germline ends. The CDR3 is 13 amino acids. CDR1 KGHSH and CDR2 LQKENI come from the germline V gene. CDR3: CASSPLRNEKLFF. Here the CDR3 DNA reads TGTGCCAGCTCACCACTAAGAAATGAAAAACTGTTTTTT. The variable domain in full, with the rest retrieved from reference TRBV18 and TRBJ1-4, is NAGVMQNPRHLVRRRGQEARLRCSPMKGHSHVYWYRQLPEEGLKFMVYLQKENIIDESGMPKERFSAEFPKEGPSILRIQQVVRGDSAAYFCASSPLRNEKLFFGSGTQLSVL.

The chain recombines TRBV18 with TRBJ1-1; 7 nucleotides agree with TRBD1. J was trimmed by 11 bases and V by 3 bases; bases with no gene match: 12. Germline V gene data show CDR1 as KGHSH and CDR2 as LQKENI. The CDR3 spans 14 residues. As DNA, the CDR3 is TGTGCCAGCTCACCTACTGTAGGGGGCGAGGAGGCTTTCTTT. Its translation: CASSPTVGGEEAFF.

The count of this clone is one. The rearrangement links TRBV29-1 to TRBJ1-4; D possibly corresponds to TRBD1 (5 bases). The ends were cut back, 6 bases at V and 3 bases at J, with 23 bases in the middle. From germline, CDR1 is SQVTM and CDR2 ANQGSEA. The CDR3 extends over 17 amino acids. The CDR3 is CSVPGQGGAVANEKLFF. DNA of the CDR3: TGCAGCGTCCCCGGGCAGGGAGGGGCCGTGGCTAATGAAAAACTGTTTTTT.

This clone was seen more than once but under ten times. V gene TRBV6-5 combines with J gene TRBJ1-5, with D unclear. The ends were cut back, 5 bases at V and 0 bases at J, with 8 bases in the middle. This CDR3 region has 14 residues. The germline V gene has CDR1 MNHEY and CDR2 SVGAGI. The chain's CDR3 is CASSRAYSNQPQHF. CDR3 DNA: TGTGCCAGCAGTCGGGCATATAGCAATCAGCCCCAGCATTTT.

The chain joins TRBV18 to TRBJ1-2, with 9 bases identical to TRBD1. The CDR3 contains 15 residues. Germline V lookup: CDR1 KGHSH, CDR2 LQKENI. With V trimmed by 5 bases and J by 3 bases, 7 bases remained unmatched. The CDR3 loop is CASSAGTGRDYGYTF. The CDR3 DNA reads as TGTGCCAGCTCAGCCGGGACAGGGAGGGACTATGGCTACACCTTC.

The chain employs TRBV6-1 and TRBJ1-6; D perhaps matches TRBD1 (5 bases). CDR1 is MNHNS and CDR2 is SASEGT in the germline V gene. With 4 bases removed from V and 8 bases from J, the gap between germline ends came to 9 bases. The CDR3 contains 13 residues. CDR3 nucleotides: TGTGCCAGCAGTGGAGGGGCTGATTCACCCCTCCACTTT. Residues: CASSGGADSPLHF.

A single count supports this clone. This chain uses TRBV6-1 with TRBJ1-3, with D possibly TRBD1 on 6 matching bases. Germline assignment: CDR1 MNHNS and CDR2 SASEGT. The CDR3 length is 16 residues. V shed 1 base and J shed 0 bases, with 10 bases lying between them. CDR3 nucleotide sequence: TGTGCCAGCAGTGAAGGGACAGTACACTCTGGAAACACCATATATTTT. This translates into CASSEGTVHSGNTIYF.

Comments on this clone: This sample includes further DNA sequences coding for the same CDR3. This chain uses TRBV20-1 with TRBJ2-1; no reliable D call. CDR1 is DFQATT and CDR2 is SNEGSKA in the germline V gene (reference sequence). V dropped 6 bases and J dropped 5 bases, with 8 bases sitting between them. The CDR3 totals 11 residues. The CDR3 sequence is CSARGNNEQFF. Here the CDR3 DNA reads TGCAGTGCCCGTGGGAACAATGAGCAGTTCTTC.

The CDR3 coding sequence is TGTGCCAGCAGCCCGGGACAAACCAACTATGGCTACACCTTC. This translates into CASSPGQTNYGYTF. V gene TRBV27 combines with J gene TRBJ1-2; D is possibly TRBD1 (6 bases). The CDR3 length is 14 residues. V was shortened by 6 bases and J by 2 bases, with 13 bases between the two germline ends. Germline loops: CDR1 MNHEY, CDR2 SMNVEV (reference sequence).

V and J are TRBV29-1 and TRBJ1-4, with a possible D match to TRBD1 (5 bases). Germline CDR1 reads SQVTM; CDR2 reads ANQGSEA. The V end was cut by 4 bases, the J end by 0 bases, with 12 bases between. The CDR3 is 15 residues long. CDR3 in DNA: TGCAGCGTTGGGGCCCGGGGGGCAACTAATGAAAAACTGTTTTTT. This translates into CSVGARGATNEKLFF.

This clone was observed once. Written as DNA, the CDR3 is TGTGCCAGCAGCTTAGGAGGGGGACGGGATACGCAGTATTTT. It yields the protein CASSLGGGRDTQYF. This chain connects TRBV11-2 to TRBJ2-3, with D possibly TRBD1 on 6 matching bases. The germline V gene encodes CDR1 SGHAT and CDR2 FQNNGV. CDR3 length: 14 residues. V was pared by 1 base and J by 6 bases, with 11 bases between.

As concerns this clone: The identical CDR3 is also encoded by other nucleotide sequences in the sample. The genes are TRBV12-5 and TRBJ2-3, with unresolved D. CDR3 length equals 13 residues. V lost 6 bases, J lost 1 base, and 8 bases lay in between. In germline, CDR1 is LGHNT, CDR2 FRNRAP. The CDR3 DNA is TGTGCTAGTGGGCTTGGGGGCACAGATACGCAGTATTTT. It codes for CASGLGGTDTQYF. The variable domain in full, with the rest retrieved from reference TRBV12-5 and TRBJ2-3, is DARVTQTPRHKVTEMGQEVTMRCQPILGHNTVFWYRQTMMQGLELLAYFRNRAPLDDSGMPKDRFSAEMPDATLATLKIQPSEPRDSAVYFCASGLGGTDTQYFGPGTRLTVL.

The chain links TRBV11-2 to TRBJ1-2; the D is unclear. The CDR3 is 14 amino acids. Trimming cost V 1 base and J 0 bases, with 6 bases left between them. Germline CDR1 is SGHAT and CDR2 is FQNNGV. The CDR3, as DNA: TGTGCCAGCAGCTTAGCTCTATCTAACTATGGCTACACCTTC. Translation: CASSLALSNYGYTF. The full variable domain, completed using reference TRBV11-2 and TRBJ1-2, is EAGVAQSPRYKIIEKRQSVAFWCNPISGHATLYWYQQILGQGPKLLIQFQNNGVVDDSQLPKDRFSAERLKGVDSTLKIQPAKLEDSAVYLCASSLALSNYGYTFGSGTRLTVV.

For this clone: Other nucleotide sequences from this sample produce the same CDR3. The genes are TRBV7-2 and TRBJ1-2; perhaps TRBD1 as D (6 bases). There are 12 residues in the CDR3. The germline gives CDR1 SGHTA, CDR2 FQGNSA. Trimming cost V 5 bases and J 8 bases, with 12 bases left between them. The CDR3 nucleotides read TGTGCCAGCAGCCCAGGGGTTGGGGGCTACACCTTC. It is translated as CASSPGVGGYTF.